The entry below gives a single TCR beta chain sequence along with its context. Antigen specificity is unknown. This entry belongs to a study of radiotherapy plus CTLA-4 blockade in lung cancer. Study background: Roughly a sixth of enrolled patients responded objectively, and 31% had disease control. General study results and limits: The best predictor of response was reported to be early blood T cell clone dynamics, with interferon-beta. In blood, TCR clones derived from the tumor expanded after radiotherapy plus ipilimumab.

The method was immunoSEQ multiplex PCR; TCRdb's version includes in-frame clones alone and lacks a portion of them. The table includes around 72,000 clones, 78% detected once. Enrolled patients, whose metastatic non-small-cell lung cancer was chemo-refractory, received focal radiation plus CTLA-4 blockade with ipilimumab. Trimming removed 5 bases from V and 0 bases from J, with 14 bases in between. CDR1 SGHTA and CDR2 FQGNSA come from the germline V gene. This CDR3 is 16 amino acids long. This chain connects TRBV7-2 to TRBJ1-5; D is unclear. This sample comprised peripheral blood, obtained from a patient treated with radiotherapy plus ipilimumab. This TCR was recovered from a human donor with non-small cell lung cancer who had a complete response to radiotherapy plus ipilimumab. CDR3 loop: CASSPTPGFSNQPQHF. DNA for the CDR3: TGTGCCAGCAGCCCCACCCCGGGATTTAGCAATCAGCCCCAGCATTTT.